Given below is one T cell receptor (beta chain) in context. Its antigen is unknown. The J segment lost 0 bases and the V segment lost 7 bases, leaving 9 bases of the junction unmatched. The length of the CDR3 is 16 residues. Germline V gene sequence: CDR1 SNHLY, CDR2 FYNNEI. The source of the sample is a study of shared clonotypes between healthy human individuals. The wider study: For every donor, three CD4 naive, three CD4 memory, two CD8 naive and one CD8 memory plates were used.

Some clones are missing from TCRdb's copy, which holds only in-frame ones; the method was immunoSEQ multiplex PCR. Of 2 million to 2.5 million clones listed, around 95% were seen once; the top ten hold about 0.13%. Notes on the study in general: In a few donors, around 5% of naive CD4 clonotypes appeared in common. Lower generation probabilities were found for non-shared clonotypes than for those shared by all four donors. Sequencing depth was expected to influence donor clonotype sharing.

The gene calls are TRBV2 and TRBJ2-3, with 8 nucleotides matching TRBD2. The source is a young man in good health. Sequencing used naive CD4+ T cells sorted from blood. Subset noted: CD45RA+ positively selected. The CDR3 sequence: CASTSGSKLSTDTQYF. CDR3 sequence (DNA): TGTGCCAGCACCAGCGGGAGTAAACTAAGCACAGATACGCAGTATTTT.